This TCR beta chain was profiled in a study of cytomegalovirus exposure and HLA in healthy donors. Looking at the study overall: HLA-typed donors were the source of around 77 million unique TCRs held in an early data release. The study's findings and limits: Both high specificity and high sensitivity reportedly marked the classifier's diagnosis of cytomegalovirus status. Some TCR beta chains (about 180 of them) were listed as cytomegalovirus-associated. The number of N-insertions in an Asian-associated ancestry cluster was reportedly below the roughly 670-donor mean in a later analysis.

This clone was picked up a small number of times. No antigen is known for it. PCR employed 60 Vbeta and 13 Jbeta primers. Assay used: immunoSEQ multiplex PCR; TCRdb lists only in-frame clones, some missing. The sample consists of around 150,000 clones, 85% of them appearing once. The germline V gene has CDR1 MNHNY and CDR2 SVGAGI (reference sequence). The CDR3 runs 15 residues. The V gene lost 0 bases and the J gene lost 3 bases, with 12 bases spanning the gap. The chain joins TRBV6-6 to TRBJ2-7, with a weak D call TRBD1 (6 bases). The material sequenced was PBMCs. The receptor's source is a man aged 18 to 30 in good health and CMV-seropositive. The DNA of the CDR3 is TGTGCCAGCAGTTACTCGATCGGGACAAACTACGAGCAGTACTTC. Translated, it gives CASSYSIGTNYEQYF.